The next 10 T cell receptor beta chains were all read from a single sample in a study of cytomegalovirus exposure and HLA in healthy donors. This PCR relied on a set of 60 Vbeta primers and 13 Jbeta primers. Profiled with immunoSEQ multiplex PCR; TCRdb holds only in-frame clones, not every one. The sample lists approximately 200,000 clones; 65% to 90% were seen once. The sequencing sample was made of PBMCs. Receptor source: a woman aged 50 to 60 in good health and CMV-seronegative.

This chain connects TRBV28 to TRBJ1-5, with 9 bases aligning to TRBD1. With V trimmed by 6 bases and J by 6 bases, 12 bases remained unmatched. The V gene's germline CDR1 is MDHEN and CDR2 SYDVKM. This CDR3 has 16 amino acids. The CDR3 spells CASRATLGQGGQPQHF. In nucleotides, the CDR3 is TGTGCCAGCAGGGCGACCTTGGGACAGGGAGGTCAGCCCCAGCATTTT.

The chain is built from TRBV7-7 and TRBJ2-3; maybe TRBD2 (6 bases). Trimming removed 3 bases from V and 4 bases from J, with 14 bases in between. This CDR3 has 15 amino acids. Germline V lookup: CDR1 SSHAT, CDR2 FNYEAQ (reference sequence). CDR3 residues: CASSFSLTSSDTQYF. The CDR3 nucleotides are TGTGCCAGCAGCTTTTCTCTGACTAGTTCAGATACGCAGTATTTT.

The rearrangement uses TRBV5-8 and TRBJ2-1; TRBD1 agrees at 9 bases. Germline V gene lookup returns CDR1 SGHTS and CDR2 YDEGEE. The CDR3 length is 15 residues. The J segment lost 6 bases and the V segment lost 3 bases, leaving 7 bases of the junction unmatched. CDR3 DNA: TGTGCCAGCAGCTCGGCCGGGACAGGGAGCAATGAGCAGTTCTTC. Translated, it gives CASSSAGTGSNEQFF. The full variable domain, completed using reference TRBV5-8 and TRBJ2-1, is EAGVTQSPTHLIKTRGQQATLRCSPISGHTSVYWYQQALGLGLQFLLWYDEGEERNRGNFPPRFSGRQFPNYSSELNVNALELEDSALYLCASSSAGTGSNEQFFGPGTRLTVL.

The V gene is TRBV7-9, the J gene TRBJ1-2; D remains ambiguous. The ends were cut back, 1 base at V and 2 bases at J, with 8 bases in the middle. Germline values: CDR1 SEHNR, CDR2 FQNEAQ (reference sequence). CDR3 length: 14 residues. CDR3 nucleotide sequence: TGTGCCAGCAGCTTAGTGTTAGTGAACTATGGCTACACCTTC. This encodes CASSLVLVNYGYTF.

The V gene is TRBV19, the J gene TRBJ2-5, with 7 bases identical to TRBD2. The V gene end was trimmed by 3 bases and the J gene end by 0 bases; junction bases not matched to a gene: 10. Germline lookup yields CDR1 LNHDA and CDR2 SQIVND (reference sequence). CDR3 length equals 17 residues. CDR3 protein: CASSIGFGGRYQETQYF. CDR3 DNA sequence: TGTGCCAGTAGTATTGGTTTTGGCGGGAGATACCAAGAGACCCAGTACTTC.

V gene TRBV7-8 combines with J gene TRBJ1-1; D might be TRBD1 (6 bases). The V and J ends lost 1 base and 8 bases respectively, with 17 bases between them. The length of the CDR3 is 15 residues. Germline V gene sequence: CDR1 SGHVS, CDR2 FQNEAQ. CDR3 region: CASSLDGGAIGEAFF. The CDR3 DNA sequence: TGTGCCAGCAGCTTAGATGGGGGGGCAATCGGCGAAGCTTTCTTT. The whole variable domain, filled in from reference TRBV7-8 and TRBJ1-1, reads GAGVSQSPRYKVAKRGQDVALRCDPISGHVSLFWYQQALGQGPEFLTYFQNEAQLDKSGLPSDRFFAERPEGSVSTLKIQRTQQEDSAVYLCASSLDGGAIGEAFFGQGTRLTVV.

The chain recombines TRBV25-1 with TRBJ2-2; maybe TRBD2 (5 bases). The CDR3 contains 14 residues. The germline gives CDR1 MGHDK, CDR2 SYGVNS. V dropped 8 bases and J dropped 3 bases, with 13 bases sitting between them. The CDR3 spells CASQDSQYTGELFF. The CDR3, as DNA: TGTGCCAGCCAGGACTCTCAGTACACCGGGGAGCTGTTTTTT.

The V and J genes are TRBV30 and TRBJ2-2; D is possibly TRBD1 (6 bases). The V gene lost 0 bases and the J gene lost 0 bases, with 8 bases spanning the gap. The CDR3 is 15 amino acids. Per germline, CDR1 GTSNPN and CDR2 SVGIG (reference sequence). The DNA for the CDR3 is TGTGCCTGGAGTGTAGGGGGTTCGAACACCGGGGAGCTGTTTTTT. Translating it yields CAWSVGGSNTGELFF.

This clone occurred a few times. The chain combines TRBV4-3 with TRBJ2-2, with TRBD2 matching 9 bases. V lost 0 bases and J lost 5; bases outside the gene matches: 16. The CDR3 spans 20 residues. Germline lookup yields CDR1 LGHNA and CDR2 YSLEER. The CDR3 coding sequence is TGCGCCAGCAGCCAAGAGGACGGGACTAGCCCATTTGTCTGGACCGGGGAGCTGTTTTTT. This encodes CASSQEDGTSPFVWTGELFF.

In DNA, the CDR3 is TGCGCCAGCAGCTCCCTAAGCGGGACGGGGACCGGGGAGCTGTTTTTT. It specifies CASSSLSGTGTGELFF. The chain combines TRBV5-1 with TRBJ2-2, with 7 bases fitting TRBD2. Germline assignment: CDR1 SGHRS and CDR2 YFSETQ. J lost 5 bases, V lost 3 bases, and 10 bases had no gene match. There are 16 residues in the CDR3.